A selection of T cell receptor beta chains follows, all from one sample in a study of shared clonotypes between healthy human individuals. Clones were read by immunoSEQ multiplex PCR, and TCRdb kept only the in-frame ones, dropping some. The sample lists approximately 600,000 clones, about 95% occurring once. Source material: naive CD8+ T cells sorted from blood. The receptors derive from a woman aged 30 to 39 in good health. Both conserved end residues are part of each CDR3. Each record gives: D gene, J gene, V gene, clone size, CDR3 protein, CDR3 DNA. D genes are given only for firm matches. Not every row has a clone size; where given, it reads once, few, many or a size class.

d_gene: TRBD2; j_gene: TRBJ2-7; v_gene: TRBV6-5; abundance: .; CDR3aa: CASSYSGGLHEQYF; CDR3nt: TGTGCCAGCAGTTATTCGGGAGGGTTGCACGAGCAGTACTTC
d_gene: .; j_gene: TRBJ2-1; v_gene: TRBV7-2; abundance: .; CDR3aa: CASSLASRSNEQFF; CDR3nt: TGTGCCAGCAGCTTAGCATCCAGGAGCAATGAGCAGTTCTTC
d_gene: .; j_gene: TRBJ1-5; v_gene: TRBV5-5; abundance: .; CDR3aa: CASSQGQSNQPQHF; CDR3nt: TGTGCCAGCAGTCAAGGACAGAGCAATCAGCCCCAGCATTTT
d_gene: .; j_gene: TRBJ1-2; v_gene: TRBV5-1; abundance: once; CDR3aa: CASSQLETGLGIGYGYTF; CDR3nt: TGCGCCAGCAGCCAACTCGAAACAGGGCTCGGCATTGGCTATGGCTACACCTTC
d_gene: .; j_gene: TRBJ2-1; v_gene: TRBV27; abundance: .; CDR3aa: CASSFQETPYNEQFF; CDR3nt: TGTGCCAGCAGTTTCCAGGAGACCCCCTACAATGAGCAGTTCTTC
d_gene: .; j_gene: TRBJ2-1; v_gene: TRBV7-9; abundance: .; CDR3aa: CASSLADHEQFF; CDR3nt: TGTGCCAGCAGCTTAGCAGACCATGAGCAGTTCTTC
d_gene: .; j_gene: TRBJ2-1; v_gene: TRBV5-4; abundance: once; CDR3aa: CASSLGGGWEFF; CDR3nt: TGTGCCAGCAGCTTGGGAGGAGGGTGGGAGTTCTTC
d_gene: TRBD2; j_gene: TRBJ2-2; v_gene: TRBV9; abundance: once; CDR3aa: CASSVAGGRALAGELFF; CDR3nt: TGTGCCAGCAGCGTAGCGGGCGGGAGGGCCTTGGCCGGGGAGCTGTTTTTT
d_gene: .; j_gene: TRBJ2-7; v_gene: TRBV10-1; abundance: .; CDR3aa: CASQGPNEQYF; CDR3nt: TGCGCCAGCCAAGGGCCCAACGAGCAGTACTTC
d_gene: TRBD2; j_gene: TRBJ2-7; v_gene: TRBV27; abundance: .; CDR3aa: CASSPGTSGTYEQYF; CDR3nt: TGTGCCAGCAGTCCCGGGACTAGCGGTACCTACGAGCAGTACTTC
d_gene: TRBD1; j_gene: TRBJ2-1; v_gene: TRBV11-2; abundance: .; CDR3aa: CASSWDRDRHNEQFF; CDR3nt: TGTGCCAGCAGCTGGGACCGGGACAGACACAATGAGCAGTTCTTC
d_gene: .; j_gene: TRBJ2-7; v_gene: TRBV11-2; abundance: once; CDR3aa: CASSFSSVDESSYEQYF; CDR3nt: TGTGCCAGCAGCTTCTCCTCGGTCGATGAGTCATCCTACGAGCAGTACTTC
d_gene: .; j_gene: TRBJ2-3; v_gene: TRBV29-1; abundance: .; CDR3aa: CSVQRGDTQYF; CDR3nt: TGCAGCGTGCAAAGAGGAGATACGCAGTATTTT
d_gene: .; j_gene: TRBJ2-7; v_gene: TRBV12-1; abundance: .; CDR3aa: CASSWRDGRNSYEQYF; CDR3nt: TGTGCCAGCAGCTGGCGGGACGGTAGGAATTCCTACGAGCAGTACTTC
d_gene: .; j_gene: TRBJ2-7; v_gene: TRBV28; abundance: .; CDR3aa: CASVGIPYEQYF; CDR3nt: TGTGCCAGCGTAGGGATCCCCTACGAGCAGTACTTC
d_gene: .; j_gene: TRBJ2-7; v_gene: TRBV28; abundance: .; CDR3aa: CASSPSALSSYEQYF; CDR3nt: TGTGCCAGCAGCCCAAGCGCACTAAGCTCCTACGAGCAGTACTTC
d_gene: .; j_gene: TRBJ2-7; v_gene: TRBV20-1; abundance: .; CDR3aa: CSARLGFEQYF; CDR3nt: TGCAGTGCTAGACTAGGGTTCGAGCAGTACTTC
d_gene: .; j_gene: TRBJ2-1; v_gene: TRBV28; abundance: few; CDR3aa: CASSLSPLEQFF; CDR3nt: TGTGCCAGCAGTTTATCCCCGCTAGAGCAGTTCTTC
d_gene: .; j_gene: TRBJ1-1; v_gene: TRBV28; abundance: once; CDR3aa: CASSLYRSYTEAFF; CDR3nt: TGTGCCAGCAGTTTATATCGAAGCTACACTGAAGCTTTCTTT
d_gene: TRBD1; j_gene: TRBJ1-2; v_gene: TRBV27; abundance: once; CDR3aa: CASSPGGVPRSSFYGYTF; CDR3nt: TGTGCCAGCAGCCCAGGGGGGGTCCCTAGGTCTTCGTTCTATGGCTACACCTTC
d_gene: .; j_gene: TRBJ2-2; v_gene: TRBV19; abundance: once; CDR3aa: CASTSVPGELFF; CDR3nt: TGTGCCAGTACTAGTGTCCCCGGGGAGCTGTTTTTT
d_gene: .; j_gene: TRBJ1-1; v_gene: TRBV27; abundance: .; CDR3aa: CASSSLGGITEAFF; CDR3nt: TGTGCCAGCAGTTCGCTTGGGGGTATCACTGAAGCTTTCTTT
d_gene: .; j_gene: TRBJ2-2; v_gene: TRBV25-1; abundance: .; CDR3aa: CASNQGTFGTGELFF; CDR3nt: TGTGCCAGCAACCAAGGGACATTTGGGACCGGGGAGCTGTTTTTT
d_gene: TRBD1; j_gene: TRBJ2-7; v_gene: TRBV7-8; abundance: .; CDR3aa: CASSSSGGFEQYF; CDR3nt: TGTGCCAGCAGTTCGTCAGGGGGCTTCGAGCAGTACTTC
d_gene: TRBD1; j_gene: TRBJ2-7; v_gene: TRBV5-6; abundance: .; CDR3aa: CASSFGTGDEQYF; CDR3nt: TGTGCCAGCAGCTTCGGGACAGGGGACGAGCAGTACTTC
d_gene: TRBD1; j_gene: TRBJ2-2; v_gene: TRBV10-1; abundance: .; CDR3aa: CASRTGGTGELFF; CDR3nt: TGCGCCAGCAGGACAGGGGGCACCGGGGAGCTGTTTTTT
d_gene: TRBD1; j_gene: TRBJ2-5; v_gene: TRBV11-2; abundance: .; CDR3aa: CASSPSTGGKETQYF; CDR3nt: TGTGCCAGCAGCCCCTCGACAGGGGGCAAAGAGACCCAGTACTTC
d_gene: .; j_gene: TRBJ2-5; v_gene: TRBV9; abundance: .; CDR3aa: CASSVDGRPQETQYF; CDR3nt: TGTGCCAGCAGCGTAGATGGTAGACCCCAAGAGACCCAGTACTTC
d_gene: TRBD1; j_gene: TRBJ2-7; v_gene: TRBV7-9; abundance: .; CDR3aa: CASSGQGGQGLYEQYF; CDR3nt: TGTGCCAGCAGCGGACAGGGGGGACAGGGTCTCTACGAGCAGTACTTC
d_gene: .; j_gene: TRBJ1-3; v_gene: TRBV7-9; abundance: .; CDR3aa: CASSLYQGPGNTIYF; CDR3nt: TGTGCCAGCAGCTTGTACCAGGGGCCCGGAAACACCATATATTTT
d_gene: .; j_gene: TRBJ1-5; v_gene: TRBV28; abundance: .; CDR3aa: CASSLSGNQPQHF; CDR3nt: TGTGCCAGCAGTTTATCCGGAAATCAGCCCCAGCATTTT
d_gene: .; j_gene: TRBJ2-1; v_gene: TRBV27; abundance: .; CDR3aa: CASSFGQVYNEQFF; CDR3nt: TGTGCCAGCAGTTTTGGTCAGGTCTACAATGAGCAGTTCTTC
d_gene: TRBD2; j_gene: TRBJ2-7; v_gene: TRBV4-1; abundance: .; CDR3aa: CASSPGLAVYEQYF; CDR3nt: TGCGCCAGCAGCCCTGGACTAGCCGTCTACGAGCAGTACTTC
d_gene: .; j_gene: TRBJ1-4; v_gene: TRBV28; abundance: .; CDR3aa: CASSTNEKLFF; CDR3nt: TGTGCCAGCAGTACTAATGAAAAACTGTTTTTT
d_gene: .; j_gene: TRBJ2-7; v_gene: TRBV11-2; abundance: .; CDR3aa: CASSFSGFEQYF; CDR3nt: TGTGCCAGCAGCTTCAGTGGCTTCGAGCAGTACTTC
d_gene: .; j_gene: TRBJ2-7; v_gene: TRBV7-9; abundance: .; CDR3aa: CASSLGVTYEQYF; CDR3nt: TGTGCCAGCAGCTTAGGGGTTACCTACGAGCAGTACTTC
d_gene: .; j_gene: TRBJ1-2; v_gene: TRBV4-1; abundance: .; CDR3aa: CASSQTGRGGEGYTF; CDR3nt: TGCGCCAGCAGCCAGACGGGCAGGGGAGGCGAAGGCTACACCTTC
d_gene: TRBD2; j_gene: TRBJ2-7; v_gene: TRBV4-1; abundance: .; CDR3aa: CASSQGGGLPSYEQYF; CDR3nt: TGCGCCAGCAGCCAAGGCGGGGGACTACCTTCCTACGAGCAGTACTTC
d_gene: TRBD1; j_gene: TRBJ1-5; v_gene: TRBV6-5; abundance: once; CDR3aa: CASSGRTGSNQPQHF; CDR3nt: TGTGCCAGCAGTGGACGGACAGGATCCAATCAGCCCCAGCATTTT
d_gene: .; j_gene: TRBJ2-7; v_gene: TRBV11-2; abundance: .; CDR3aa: CASSLGVSAYEQYF; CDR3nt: TGTGCCAGCAGCTTAGGCGTCTCAGCCTACGAGCAGTACTTC
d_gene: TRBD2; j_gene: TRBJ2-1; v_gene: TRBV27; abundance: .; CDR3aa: CASSPSGTSEPYNEQFF; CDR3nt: TGTGCCAGCAGTCCATCCGGGACTAGCGAGCCTTACAATGAGCAGTTCTTC
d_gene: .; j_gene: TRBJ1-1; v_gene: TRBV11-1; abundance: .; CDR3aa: CASSPGPNSWWTEAFF; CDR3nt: TGTGCCAGCAGCCCCGGGCCCAACTCTTGGTGGACTGAAGCTTTCTTT
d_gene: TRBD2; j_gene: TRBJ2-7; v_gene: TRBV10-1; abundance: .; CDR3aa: CASSEGLVYEQYF; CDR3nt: TGCGCCAGCAGTGAGGGACTAGTCTACGAGCAGTACTTC
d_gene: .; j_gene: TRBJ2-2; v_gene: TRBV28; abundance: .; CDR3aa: CASSLQLGDTGELFF; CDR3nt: TGTGCCAGCAGTTTACAGTTAGGGGACACCGGGGAGCTGTTTTTT
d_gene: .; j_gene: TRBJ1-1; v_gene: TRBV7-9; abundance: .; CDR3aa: CASLRGNTEAFF; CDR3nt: TGTGCCAGCTTGAGGGGGAACACTGAAGCTTTCTTT
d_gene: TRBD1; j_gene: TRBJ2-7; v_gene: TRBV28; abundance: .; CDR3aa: CASSFDRAYEQYF; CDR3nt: TGTGCCAGCAGTTTTGACAGGGCCTACGAGCAGTACTTC
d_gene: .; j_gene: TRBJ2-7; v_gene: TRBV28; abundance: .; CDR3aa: CASSWAQGTYEQYF; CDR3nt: TGTGCCAGCAGTTGGGCGCAGGGGACTTACGAGCAGTACTTC
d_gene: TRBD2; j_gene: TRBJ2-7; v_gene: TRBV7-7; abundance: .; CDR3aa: CASSFGVGGQKDF; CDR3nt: TGTGCCAGCAGCTTCGGGGTGGGAGGGCAAAAGGACTTC